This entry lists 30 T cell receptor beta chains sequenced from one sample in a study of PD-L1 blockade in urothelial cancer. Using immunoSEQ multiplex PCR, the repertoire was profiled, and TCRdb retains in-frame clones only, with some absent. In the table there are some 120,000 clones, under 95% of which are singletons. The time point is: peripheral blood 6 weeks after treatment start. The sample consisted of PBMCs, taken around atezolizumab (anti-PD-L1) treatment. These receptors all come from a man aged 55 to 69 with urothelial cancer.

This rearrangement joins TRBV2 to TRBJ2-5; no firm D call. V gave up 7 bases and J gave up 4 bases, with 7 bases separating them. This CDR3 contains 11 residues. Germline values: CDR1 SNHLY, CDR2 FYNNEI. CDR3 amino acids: CASTSAETQYF. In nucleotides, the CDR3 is TGTGCCAGCACGAGTGCAGAGACCCAGTACTTC.

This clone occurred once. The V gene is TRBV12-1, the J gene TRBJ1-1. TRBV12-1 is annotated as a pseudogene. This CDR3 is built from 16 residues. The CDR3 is CASSPGGQSENTEAFF. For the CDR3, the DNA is TGTGCCAGCAGCCCCGGGGGGCAGTCTGAAAACACTGAAGCTTTCTTT.

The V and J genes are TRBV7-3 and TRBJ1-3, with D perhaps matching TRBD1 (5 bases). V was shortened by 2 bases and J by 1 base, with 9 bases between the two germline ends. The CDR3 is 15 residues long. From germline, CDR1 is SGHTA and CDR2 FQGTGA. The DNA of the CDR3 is TGTGCCAGCAGCTTAGGGGGGAAGTCTGGAAACACCATATATTTT. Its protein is CASSLGGKSGNTIYF.

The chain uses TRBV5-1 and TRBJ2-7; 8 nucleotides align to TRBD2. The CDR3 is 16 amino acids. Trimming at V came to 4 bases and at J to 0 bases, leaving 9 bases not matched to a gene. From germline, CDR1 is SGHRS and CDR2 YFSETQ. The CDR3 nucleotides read TGCGCCAGCAGCCCCGGGGGGGGGAAGCCCTCCTACGAGCAGTACTTC. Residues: CASSPGGGKPSYEQYF.

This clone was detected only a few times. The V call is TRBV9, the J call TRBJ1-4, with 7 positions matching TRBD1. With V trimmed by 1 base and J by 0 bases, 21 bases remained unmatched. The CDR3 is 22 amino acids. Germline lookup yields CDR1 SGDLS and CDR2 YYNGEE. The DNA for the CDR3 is TGTGCCAGCAGCGTAAAACGGTCCCTCACGGCCAGGGGGGACGCAACTAATGAAAAACTGTTTTTT. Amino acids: CASSVKRSLTARGDATNEKLFF.

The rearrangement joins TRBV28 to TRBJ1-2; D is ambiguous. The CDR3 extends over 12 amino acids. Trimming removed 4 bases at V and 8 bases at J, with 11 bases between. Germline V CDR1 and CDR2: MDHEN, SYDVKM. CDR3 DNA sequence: TGTGCCAGCAGTTGGGGAGGGTACGGCTACACCTTC. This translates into CASSWGGYGYTF.

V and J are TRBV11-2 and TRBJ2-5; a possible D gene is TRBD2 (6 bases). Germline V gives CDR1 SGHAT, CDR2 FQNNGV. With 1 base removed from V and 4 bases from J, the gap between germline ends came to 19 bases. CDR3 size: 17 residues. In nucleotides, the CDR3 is TGTGCCAGCAGCTTAGTTCTAGGGTCGGGGGAAAGAGAGACCCAGTACTTC. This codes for CASSLVLGSGERETQYF.

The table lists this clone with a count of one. The CDR3 loop reads CASSASGVGVNEQFF. The CDR3 DNA is TGTGCCAGCTCAGCCAGCGGAGTCGGAGTCAATGAGCAGTTCTTC. The rearrangement joins TRBV18 to TRBJ2-1; maybe TRBD2 (5 bases). V lost 5 bases and J lost 6, with 17 bases in between. The CDR3 extends over 15 amino acids. Germline V gene data show CDR1 as KGHSH and CDR2 as LQKENI.

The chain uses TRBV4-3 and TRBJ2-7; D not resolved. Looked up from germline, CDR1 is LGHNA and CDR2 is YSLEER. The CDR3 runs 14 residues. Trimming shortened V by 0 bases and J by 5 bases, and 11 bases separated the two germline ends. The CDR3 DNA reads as TGCGCCAGCAGCCAAGAGGCTCTTTACCACGAGCAGTACTTC. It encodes CASSQEALYHEQYF.

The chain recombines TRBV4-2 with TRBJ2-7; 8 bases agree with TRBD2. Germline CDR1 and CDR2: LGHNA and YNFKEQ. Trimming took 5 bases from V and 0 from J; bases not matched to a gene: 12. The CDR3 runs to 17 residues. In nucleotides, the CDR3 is TGTGCCAGCAGCTCAGGACAAGAGCGGGGGAGCTCCTACGAGCAGTACTTC. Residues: CASSSGQERGSSYEQYF.

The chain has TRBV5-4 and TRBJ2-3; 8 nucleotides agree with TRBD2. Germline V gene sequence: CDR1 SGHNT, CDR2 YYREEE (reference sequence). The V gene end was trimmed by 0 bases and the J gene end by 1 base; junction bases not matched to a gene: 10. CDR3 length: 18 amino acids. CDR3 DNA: TGTGCCAGCAGCTTGGGGTTAGCGGGGTCCTCGGGCACAGATACGCAGTATTTT. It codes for CASSLGLAGSSGTDTQYF.

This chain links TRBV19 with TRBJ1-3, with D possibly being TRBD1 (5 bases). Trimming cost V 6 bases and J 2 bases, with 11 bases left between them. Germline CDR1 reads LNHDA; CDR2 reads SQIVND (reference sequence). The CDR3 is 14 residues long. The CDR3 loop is CASSLTVAGNTIYF. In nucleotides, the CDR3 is TGTGCCAGTAGCCTGACAGTGGCTGGAAACACCATATATTTT.

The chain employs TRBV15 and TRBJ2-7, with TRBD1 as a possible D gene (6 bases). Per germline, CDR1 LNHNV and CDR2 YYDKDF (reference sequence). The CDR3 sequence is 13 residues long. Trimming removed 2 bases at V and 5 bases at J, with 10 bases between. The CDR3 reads CATSRSYRDEQYF. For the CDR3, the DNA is TGTGCCACCAGCAGATCATACAGGGACGAGCAGTACTTC.

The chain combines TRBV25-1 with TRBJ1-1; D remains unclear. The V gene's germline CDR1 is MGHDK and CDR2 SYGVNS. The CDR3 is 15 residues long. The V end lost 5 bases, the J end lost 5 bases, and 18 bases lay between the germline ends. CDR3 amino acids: CASSPALLRRTEAFF. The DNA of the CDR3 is TGTGCCAGCAGTCCCGCACTGCTAAGGAGAACTGAAGCTTTCTTT.

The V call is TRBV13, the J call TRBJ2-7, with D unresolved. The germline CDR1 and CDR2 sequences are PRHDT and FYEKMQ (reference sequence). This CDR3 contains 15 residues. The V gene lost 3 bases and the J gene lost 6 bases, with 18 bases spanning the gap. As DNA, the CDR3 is TGTGCCAGCAGCTTTGATCGGCTATCACCGGGCGAGCAGTACTTC. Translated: CASSFDRLSPGEQYF.

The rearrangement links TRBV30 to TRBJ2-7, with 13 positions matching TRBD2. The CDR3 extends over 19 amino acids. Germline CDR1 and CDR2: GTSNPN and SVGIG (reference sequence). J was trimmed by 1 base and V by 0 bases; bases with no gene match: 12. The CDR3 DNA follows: TGTGCCTGGAGTGTAAAACGGGGACTAGCGGGGTTGAAATCCTACGAGCAGTACTTC. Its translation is CAWSVKRGLAGLKSYEQYF.

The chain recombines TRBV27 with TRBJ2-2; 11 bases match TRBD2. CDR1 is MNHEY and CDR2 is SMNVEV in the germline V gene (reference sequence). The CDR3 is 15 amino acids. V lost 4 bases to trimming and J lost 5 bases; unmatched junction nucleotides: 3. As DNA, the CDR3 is TGTGCCAGCAGTTGGGGACTAGCGGATACCGGGGAGCTGTTTTTT. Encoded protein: CASSWGLADTGELFF.

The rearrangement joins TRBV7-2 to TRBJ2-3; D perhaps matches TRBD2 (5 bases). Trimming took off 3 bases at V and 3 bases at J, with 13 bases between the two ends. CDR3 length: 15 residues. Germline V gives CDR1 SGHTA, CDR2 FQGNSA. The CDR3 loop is CASSLVWRATDTQYF. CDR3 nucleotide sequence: TGTGCCAGCAGCTTGGTATGGCGGGCGACAGATACGCAGTATTTT.

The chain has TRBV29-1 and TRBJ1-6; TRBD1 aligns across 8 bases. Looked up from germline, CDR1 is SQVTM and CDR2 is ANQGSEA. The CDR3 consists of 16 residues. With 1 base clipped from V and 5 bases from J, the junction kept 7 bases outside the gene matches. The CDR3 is CSVEVRDRRHNSPLHF. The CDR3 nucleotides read TGCAGCGTTGAAGTTAGGGACAGGAGACATAATTCACCCCTCCACTTT.

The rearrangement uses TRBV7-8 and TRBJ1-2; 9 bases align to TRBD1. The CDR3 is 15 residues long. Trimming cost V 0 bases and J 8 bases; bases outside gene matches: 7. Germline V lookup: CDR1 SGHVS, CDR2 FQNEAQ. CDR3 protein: CASSLAPGQGYGYTF. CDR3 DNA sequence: TGTGCCAGCAGCTTAGCGCCCGGACAGGGGTACGGCTACACCTTC.

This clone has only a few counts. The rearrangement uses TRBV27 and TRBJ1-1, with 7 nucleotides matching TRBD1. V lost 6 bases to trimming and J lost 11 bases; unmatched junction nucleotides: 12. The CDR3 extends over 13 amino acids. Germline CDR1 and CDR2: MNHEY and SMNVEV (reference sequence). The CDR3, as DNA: TGTGCCAGCAGCTCCACCGGGACAGTCGGGGCTTTCTTT. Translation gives CASSSTGTVGAFF.

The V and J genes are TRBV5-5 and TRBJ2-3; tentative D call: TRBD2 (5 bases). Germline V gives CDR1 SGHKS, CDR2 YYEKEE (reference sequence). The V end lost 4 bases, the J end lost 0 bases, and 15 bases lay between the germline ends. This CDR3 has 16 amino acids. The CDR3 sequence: CASSLGSRTSTDTQYF. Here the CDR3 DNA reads TGTGCCAGCAGCCTGGGGAGCCGCACTAGCACAGATACGCAGTATTTT.

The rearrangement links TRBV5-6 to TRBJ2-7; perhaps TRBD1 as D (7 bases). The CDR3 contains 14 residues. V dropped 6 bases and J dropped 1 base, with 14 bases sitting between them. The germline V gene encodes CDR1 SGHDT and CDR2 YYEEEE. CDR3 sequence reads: CASIPGGRSYEQYF. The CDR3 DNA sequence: TGTGCCAGCATCCCAGGGGGGAGGTCCTACGAGCAGTACTTC.

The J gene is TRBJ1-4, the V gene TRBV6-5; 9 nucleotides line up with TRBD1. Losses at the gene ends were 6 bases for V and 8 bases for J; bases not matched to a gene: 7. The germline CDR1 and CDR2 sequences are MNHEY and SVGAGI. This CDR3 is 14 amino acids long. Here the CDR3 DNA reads TGTGCCAGCAGGGAGGACAGGGGAGGAGAAAAACTGTTTTTT. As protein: CASREDRGGEKLFF.

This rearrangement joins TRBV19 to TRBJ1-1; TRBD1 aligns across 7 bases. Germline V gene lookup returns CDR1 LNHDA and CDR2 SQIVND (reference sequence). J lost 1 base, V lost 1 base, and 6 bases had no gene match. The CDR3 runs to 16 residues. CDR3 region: CASSIALGQPNTEAFF. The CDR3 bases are TGTGCCAGTAGTATAGCTCTGGGACAGCCGAACACTGAAGCTTTCTTT.

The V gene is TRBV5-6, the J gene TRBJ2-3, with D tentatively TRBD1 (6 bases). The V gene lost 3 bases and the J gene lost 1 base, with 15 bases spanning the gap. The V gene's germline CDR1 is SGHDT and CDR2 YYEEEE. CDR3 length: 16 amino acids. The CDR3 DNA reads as TGTGCCAGCAGCTCCACCGGGACAAGTCGCACAGATACGCAGTATTTT. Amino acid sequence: CASSSTGTSRTDTQYF.

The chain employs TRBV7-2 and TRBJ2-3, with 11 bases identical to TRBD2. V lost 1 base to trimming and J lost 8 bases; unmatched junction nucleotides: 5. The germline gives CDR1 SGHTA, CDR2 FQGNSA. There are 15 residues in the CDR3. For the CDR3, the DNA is TGTGCCAGCAGCTTAGAACTAGCGGGAGCCGGTACGCAGTATTTT. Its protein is CASSLELAGAGTQYF. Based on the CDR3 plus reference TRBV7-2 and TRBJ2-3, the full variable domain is GAGVSQSPSNKVTEKGKDVELRCDPISGHTALYWYRQSLGQGLEFLIYFQGNSAPDKSGLPSDRFSAERTGGSVSTLTIQRTQQEDSAVYLCASSLELAGAGTQYFGPGTRLTVL.

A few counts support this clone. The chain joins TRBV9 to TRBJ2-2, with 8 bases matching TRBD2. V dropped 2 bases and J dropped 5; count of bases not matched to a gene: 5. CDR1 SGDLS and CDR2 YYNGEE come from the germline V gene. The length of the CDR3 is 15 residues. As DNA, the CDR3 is TGTGCCAGCAGCGTGGGGACTAGTGTGACCGGGGAGCTGTTTTTT. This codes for CASSVGTSVTGELFF.

The DNA for the CDR3 is TGTGCCAGCAGCTTAGGATCCCAACAGGCCTACGAGCAGTACTTC. It is translated as CASSLGSQQAYEQYF. The chain recombines TRBV7-8 with TRBJ2-7, with a weak D call TRBD1 (5 bases). The CDR3 loop spans 15 amino acids. Trimming left V 1 base short and J 2 bases short, with 12 bases between. Germline CDR1 is SGHVS and CDR2 is FQNEAQ. Drawing the rest from reference TRBV7-8 and TRBJ2-7, the complete variable domain is GAGVSQSPRYKVAKRGQDVALRCDPISGHVSLFWYQQALGQGPEFLTYFQNEAQLDKSGLPSDRFFAERPEGSVSTLKIQRTQQEDSAVYLCASSLGSQQAYEQYFGPGTRLTVT.

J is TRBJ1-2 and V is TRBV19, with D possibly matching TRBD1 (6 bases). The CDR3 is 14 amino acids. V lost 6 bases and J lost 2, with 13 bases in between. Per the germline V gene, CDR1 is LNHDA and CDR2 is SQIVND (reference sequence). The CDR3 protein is CASRNTGLNYGYTF. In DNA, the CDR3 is TGTGCCAGTAGAAACACAGGGTTAAACTATGGCTACACCTTC.